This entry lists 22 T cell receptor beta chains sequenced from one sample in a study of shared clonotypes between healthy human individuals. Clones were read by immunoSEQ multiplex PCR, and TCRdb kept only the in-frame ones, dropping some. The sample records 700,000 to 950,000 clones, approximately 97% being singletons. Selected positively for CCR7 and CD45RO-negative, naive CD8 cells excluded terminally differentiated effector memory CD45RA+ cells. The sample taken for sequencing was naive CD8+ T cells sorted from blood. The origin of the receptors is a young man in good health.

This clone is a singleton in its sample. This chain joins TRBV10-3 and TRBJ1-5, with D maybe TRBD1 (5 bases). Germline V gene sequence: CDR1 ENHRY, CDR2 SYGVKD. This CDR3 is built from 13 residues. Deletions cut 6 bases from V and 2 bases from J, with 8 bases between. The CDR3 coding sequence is TGTGCCATCAGGGACATAGGCAATCAGCCCCAGCATTTT. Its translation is CAIRDIGNQPQHF.

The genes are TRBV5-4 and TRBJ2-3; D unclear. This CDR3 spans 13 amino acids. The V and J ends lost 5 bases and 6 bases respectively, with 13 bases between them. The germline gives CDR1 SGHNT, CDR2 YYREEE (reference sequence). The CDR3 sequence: CASRRFIDDTQYF. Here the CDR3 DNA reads TGTGCCAGCAGGAGGTTTATAGACGATACGCAGTATTTT.

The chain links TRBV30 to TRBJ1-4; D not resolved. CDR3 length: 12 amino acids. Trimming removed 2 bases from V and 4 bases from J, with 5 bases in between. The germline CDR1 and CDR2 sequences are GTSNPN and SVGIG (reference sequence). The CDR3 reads CAWSRFNEKLFF. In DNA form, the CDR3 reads TGTGCCTGGAGTCGCTTTAATGAAAAACTGTTTTTT.

The CDR3 sequence: CASSPPNRANTEAFF. In nucleotides, the CDR3 is TGTGCCAGCAGCCCCCCGAATAGGGCGAACACTGAAGCTTTCTTT. V is TRBV7-8 and J is TRBJ1-1; D unresolved. V lost 5 bases, J lost 1 base, and 14 bases lay in between. Germline assignment: CDR1 SGHVS and CDR2 FQNEAQ. CDR3 length equals 15 residues.

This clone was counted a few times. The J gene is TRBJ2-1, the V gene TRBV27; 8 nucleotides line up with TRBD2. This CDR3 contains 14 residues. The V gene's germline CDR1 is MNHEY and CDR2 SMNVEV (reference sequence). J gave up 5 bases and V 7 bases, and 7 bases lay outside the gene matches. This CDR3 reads CASTTGLGHNEQFF. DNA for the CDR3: TGTGCCAGCACCACGGGACTAGGCCACAATGAGCAGTTCTTC.

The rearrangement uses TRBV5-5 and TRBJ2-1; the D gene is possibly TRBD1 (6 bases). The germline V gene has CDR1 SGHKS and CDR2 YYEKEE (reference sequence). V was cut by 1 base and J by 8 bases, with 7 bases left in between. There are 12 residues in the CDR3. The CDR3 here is CASSLRQDEQFF. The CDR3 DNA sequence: TGTGCCAGCAGCTTGCGACAGGATGAGCAGTTCTTC.

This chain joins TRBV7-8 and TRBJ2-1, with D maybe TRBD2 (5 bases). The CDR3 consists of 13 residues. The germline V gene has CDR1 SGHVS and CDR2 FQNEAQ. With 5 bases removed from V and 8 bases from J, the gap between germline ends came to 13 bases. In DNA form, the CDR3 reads TGTGCCAGCAGCCCCTCCCCCGGGGATGAGCAGTTCTTC. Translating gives CASSPSPGDEQFF.

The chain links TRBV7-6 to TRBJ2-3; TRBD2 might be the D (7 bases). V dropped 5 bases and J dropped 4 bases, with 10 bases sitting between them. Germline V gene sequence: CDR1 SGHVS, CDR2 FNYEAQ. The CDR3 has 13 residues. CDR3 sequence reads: CASSRGASDTQYF. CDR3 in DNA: TGTGCCAGCAGCCGGGGGGCGTCAGATACGCAGTATTTT.

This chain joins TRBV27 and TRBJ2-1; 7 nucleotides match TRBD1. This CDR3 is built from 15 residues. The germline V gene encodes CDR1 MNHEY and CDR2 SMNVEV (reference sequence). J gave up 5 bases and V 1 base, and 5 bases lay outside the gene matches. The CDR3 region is CASSLWQGVHNEQFF. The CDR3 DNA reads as TGTGCCAGCAGTTTATGGCAGGGGGTGCACAATGAGCAGTTCTTC.

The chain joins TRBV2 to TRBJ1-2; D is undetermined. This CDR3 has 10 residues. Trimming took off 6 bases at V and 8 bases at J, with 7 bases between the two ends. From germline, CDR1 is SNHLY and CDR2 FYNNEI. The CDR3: CASRVLGYTF. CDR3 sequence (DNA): TGTGCCAGCAGGGTCCTCGGCTACACCTTC.

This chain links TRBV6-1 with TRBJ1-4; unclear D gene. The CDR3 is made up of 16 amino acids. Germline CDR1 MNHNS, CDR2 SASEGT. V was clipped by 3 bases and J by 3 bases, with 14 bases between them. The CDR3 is CASSDGTAPPNEKLFF. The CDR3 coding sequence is TGTGCCAGCAGTGATGGTACAGCTCCTCCTAATGAAAAACTGTTTTTT.

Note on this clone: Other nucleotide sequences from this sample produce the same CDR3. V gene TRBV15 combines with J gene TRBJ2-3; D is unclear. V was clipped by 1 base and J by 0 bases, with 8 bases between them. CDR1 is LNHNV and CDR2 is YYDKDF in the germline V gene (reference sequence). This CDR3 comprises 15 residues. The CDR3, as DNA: TGTGCCACCAGCAGAGGGGGTTCTAGCACAGATACGCAGTATTTT. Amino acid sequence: CATSRGGSSTDTQYF.

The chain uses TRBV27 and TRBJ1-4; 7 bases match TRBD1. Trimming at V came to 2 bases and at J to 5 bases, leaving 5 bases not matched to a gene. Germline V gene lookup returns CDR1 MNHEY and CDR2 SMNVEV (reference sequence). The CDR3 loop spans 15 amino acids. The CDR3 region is CASSLAGQKNEKLFF. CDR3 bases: TGTGCCAGCAGTTTAGCGGGACAGAAGAATGAAAAACTGTTTTTT.

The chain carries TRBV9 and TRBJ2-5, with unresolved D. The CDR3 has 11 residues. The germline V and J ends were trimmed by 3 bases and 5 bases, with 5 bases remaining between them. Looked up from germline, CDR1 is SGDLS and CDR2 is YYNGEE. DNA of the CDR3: TGTGCCAGCAGCGCTGGGGAGACCCAGTACTTC. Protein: CASSAGETQYF.

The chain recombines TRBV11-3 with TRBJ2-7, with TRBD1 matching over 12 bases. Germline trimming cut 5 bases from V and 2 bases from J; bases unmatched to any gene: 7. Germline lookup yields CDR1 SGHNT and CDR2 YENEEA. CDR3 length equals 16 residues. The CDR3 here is CASSKRDRGPPYEQYF. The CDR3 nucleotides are TGTGCCAGCAGCAAAAGGGACAGGGGGCCTCCCTACGAGCAGTACTTC. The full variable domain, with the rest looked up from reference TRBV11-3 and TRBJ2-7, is EAGVVQSPRYKIIEKKQPVAFWCNPISGHNTLYWYLQNLGQGPELLIRYENEEAVDDSQLPKDRFSAERLKGVDSTLKIQPAELGDSAVYLCASSKRDRGPPYEQYFGPGTRLTVT.

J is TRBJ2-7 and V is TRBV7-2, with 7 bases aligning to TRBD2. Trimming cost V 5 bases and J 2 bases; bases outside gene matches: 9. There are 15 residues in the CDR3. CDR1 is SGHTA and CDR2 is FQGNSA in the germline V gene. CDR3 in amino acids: CASSPVGLAAYEQYF. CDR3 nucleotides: TGTGCCAGCAGCCCAGTCGGGCTAGCGGCCTACGAGCAGTACTTC.

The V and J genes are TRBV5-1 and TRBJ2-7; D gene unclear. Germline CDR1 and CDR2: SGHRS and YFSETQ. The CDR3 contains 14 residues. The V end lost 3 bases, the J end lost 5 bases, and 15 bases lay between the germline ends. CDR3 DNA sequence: TGCGCCAGCAGCTCCTTGGCAATAATAGACGAGCAGTACTTC. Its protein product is CASSSLAIIDEQYF.

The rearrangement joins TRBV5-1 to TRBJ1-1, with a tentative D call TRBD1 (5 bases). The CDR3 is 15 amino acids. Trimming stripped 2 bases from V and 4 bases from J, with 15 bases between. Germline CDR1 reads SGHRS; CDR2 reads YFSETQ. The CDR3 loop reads CASSFGGQGFTEAFF. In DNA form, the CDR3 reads TGCGCCAGCAGCTTTGGGGGTCAGGGATTCACTGAAGCTTTCTTT.

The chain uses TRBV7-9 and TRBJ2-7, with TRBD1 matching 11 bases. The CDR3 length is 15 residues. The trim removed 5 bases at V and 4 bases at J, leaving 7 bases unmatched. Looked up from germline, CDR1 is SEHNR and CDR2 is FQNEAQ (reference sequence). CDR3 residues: CASSTGQGAIYEQYF. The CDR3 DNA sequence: TGTGCCAGCAGCACCGGACAGGGGGCAATATACGAGCAGTACTTC. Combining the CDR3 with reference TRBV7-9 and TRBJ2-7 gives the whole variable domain DTGVSQNPRHKITKRGQNVTFRCDPISEHNRLYWYRQTLGQGPEFLTYFQNEAQLEKSRLLSDRFSAERPKGSFSTLEIQRTEQGDSAMYLCASSTGQGAIYEQYFGPGTRLTVT.

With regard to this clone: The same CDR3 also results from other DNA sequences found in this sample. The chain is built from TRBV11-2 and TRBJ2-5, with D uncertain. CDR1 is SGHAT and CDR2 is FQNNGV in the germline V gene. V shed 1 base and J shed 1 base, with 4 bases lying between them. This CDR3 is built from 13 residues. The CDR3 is CASSLVLQETQYF. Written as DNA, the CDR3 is TGTGCCAGCAGCTTAGTCCTCCAAGAGACCCAGTACTTC. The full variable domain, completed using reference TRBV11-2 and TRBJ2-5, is EAGVAQSPRYKIIEKRQSVAFWCNPISGHATLYWYQQILGQGPKLLIQFQNNGVVDDSQLPKDRFSAERLKGVDSTLKIQPAKLEDSAVYLCASSLVLQETQYFGPGTRLLVL.

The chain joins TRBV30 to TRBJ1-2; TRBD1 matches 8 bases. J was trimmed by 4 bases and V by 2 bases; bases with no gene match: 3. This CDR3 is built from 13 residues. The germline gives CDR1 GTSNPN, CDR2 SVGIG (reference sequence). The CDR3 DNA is TGTGCCTGGAGTTACGGGACAGGCTATGGCTACACCTTC. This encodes CAWSYGTGYGYTF.

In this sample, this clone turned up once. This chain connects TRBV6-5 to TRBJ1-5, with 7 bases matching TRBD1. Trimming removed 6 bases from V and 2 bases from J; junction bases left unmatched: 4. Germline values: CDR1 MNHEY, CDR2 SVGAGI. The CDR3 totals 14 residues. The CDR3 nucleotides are TGTGCCAGCAGACGCGGGACAGGCAATCAGCCCCAGCATTTT. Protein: CASRRGTGNQPQHF.